This record looks at one T cell receptor (beta chain) sequence and its context. This record comes from a study of blood T cell repertoires in COVID-19. Study-level information: The samples span acute and convalescent COVID-19 from the United States, Italy and Spain. Sample material is recorded as cDNA or gDNA derived from T cells, B-cell-depleted T cells, or PBMCs.

In the authors' methods: Reference gene primer amplification yielded estimated nucleated cell counts. The repertoire was sequenced with immunoSEQ multiplex PCR; TCRdb's copy has only in-frame clones and lacks some. For V, J and clone size, that table is used; D and trimming come from the DNA. The table shows more than 400,000 clones, with roughly 88% occurring only once. Germline V gene data show CDR1 as GTSNPN and CDR2 as SVGIG (reference sequence). The V segment lost 2 bases and the J segment 4 bases; nucleotides outside the gene matches: 2. The CDR3 is 13 amino acids. The sequencing sample was made of peripheral blood. The chain combines TRBV30 with TRBJ2-3; 8 bases are a match to TRBD1. The source is a human donor in a cohort sampled during active COVID-19. DNA for the CDR3: TGTGCCTGGAGTACGACAGGGGCAGATACGCAGTATTTT. Protein: CAWSTTGADTQYF.